This TCR beta chain is drawn from a study of T cell changes during pregnancy in multiple sclerosis. The data were produced by immunoSEQ multiplex PCR, yet TCRdb's version contains in-frame clones alone and is incomplete. The table has roughly 100,000 clones, roughly nine tenths seen once; the top ten hold around 0.92%. V was trimmed by 5 bases and J by 3 bases, leaving 10 bases between them. The CDR3 covers 13 residues. From germline, CDR1 is LNHDA and CDR2 SQIVND (reference sequence). The material was peripheral blood, obtained after pregnancy. This clonotype originated in a female donor with multiple sclerosis, enrolled in a pregnancy study. The chain couples TRBV19 to TRBJ1-1, with D unclear. The DNA of the CDR3 is TGTGCCAGTAGTTCCGGGTGGGACACTGAAGCTTTCTTT. It is translated as CASSSGWDTEAFF.